Detailed here is one TCR beta chain. Its target is not known. Samples had at least 7 million PBMCs isolated from them. This sample is drawn from a study of blood T cells in healthy people across ages. Study-level points and caveats: A roughly linear age-dependent decrease characterized TCR beta diversity per million T cells. Expanded clonotype shifts may have been confounded, as the donors had an unknown CMV status.

Germline CDR1 and CDR2: LGHDT and YNNKEL (reference sequence). V was clipped by 2 bases and J by 4 bases; unmatched bases: 7. CDR3 length: 16 residues. Primed by a sample-barcoded 5' primer and a J-beta primer mix, a second PCR proceeded for about 6 to 11 cycles. Each cDNA molecule received a tag from a template-switch adaptor that had 12 random nucleotides. One entry per CDR3 protein, called by TCRdb with MiXCR from the 5' RACE reads. The table has 1.4 million to 1.5 million distinct CDR3 sequences, approximately 38% seen once; the top ten hold roughly 7.9%. Specimen: blood. The source of this sequence is a woman aged 18-29 years in good health. The chain employs TRBV3-1 and TRBJ2-7, with 11 nucleotides matching TRBD2. CDR3 in DNA: TGTGCCAGCAGCCAACCCCTCGGGACTAGCGGATACGAGCAGTACTTC. The encoded protein is CASSQPLGTSGYEQYF.